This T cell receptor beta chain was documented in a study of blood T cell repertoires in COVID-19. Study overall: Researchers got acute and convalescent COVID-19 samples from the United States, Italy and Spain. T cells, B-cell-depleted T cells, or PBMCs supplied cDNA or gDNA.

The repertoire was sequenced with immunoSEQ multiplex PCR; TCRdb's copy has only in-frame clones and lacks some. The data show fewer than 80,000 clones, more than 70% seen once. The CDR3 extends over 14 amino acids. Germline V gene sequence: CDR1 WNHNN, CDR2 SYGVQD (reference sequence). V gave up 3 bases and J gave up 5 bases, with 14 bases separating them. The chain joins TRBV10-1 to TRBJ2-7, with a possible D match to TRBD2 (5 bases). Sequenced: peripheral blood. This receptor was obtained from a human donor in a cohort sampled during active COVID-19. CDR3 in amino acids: CASSDAREIHEQYF. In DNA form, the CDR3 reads TGCGCCAGCAGTGACGCGAGGGAAATCCACGAGCAGTACTTC.